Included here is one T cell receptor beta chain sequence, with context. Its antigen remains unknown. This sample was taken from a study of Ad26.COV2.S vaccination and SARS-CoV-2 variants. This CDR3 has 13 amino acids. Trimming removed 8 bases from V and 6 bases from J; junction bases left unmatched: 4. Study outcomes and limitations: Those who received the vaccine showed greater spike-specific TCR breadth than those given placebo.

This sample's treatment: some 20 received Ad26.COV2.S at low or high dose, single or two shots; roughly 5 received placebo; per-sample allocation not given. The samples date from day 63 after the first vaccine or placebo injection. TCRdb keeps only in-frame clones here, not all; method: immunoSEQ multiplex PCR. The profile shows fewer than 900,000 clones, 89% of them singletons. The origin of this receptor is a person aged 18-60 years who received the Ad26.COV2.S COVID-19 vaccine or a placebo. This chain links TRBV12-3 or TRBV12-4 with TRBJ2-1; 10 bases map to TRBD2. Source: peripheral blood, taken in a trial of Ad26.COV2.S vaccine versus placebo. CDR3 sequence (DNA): TGTGCCAGCGGGACTAGCGATATCAATGAGCAGTTCTTC. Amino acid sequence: CASGTSDINEQFF.